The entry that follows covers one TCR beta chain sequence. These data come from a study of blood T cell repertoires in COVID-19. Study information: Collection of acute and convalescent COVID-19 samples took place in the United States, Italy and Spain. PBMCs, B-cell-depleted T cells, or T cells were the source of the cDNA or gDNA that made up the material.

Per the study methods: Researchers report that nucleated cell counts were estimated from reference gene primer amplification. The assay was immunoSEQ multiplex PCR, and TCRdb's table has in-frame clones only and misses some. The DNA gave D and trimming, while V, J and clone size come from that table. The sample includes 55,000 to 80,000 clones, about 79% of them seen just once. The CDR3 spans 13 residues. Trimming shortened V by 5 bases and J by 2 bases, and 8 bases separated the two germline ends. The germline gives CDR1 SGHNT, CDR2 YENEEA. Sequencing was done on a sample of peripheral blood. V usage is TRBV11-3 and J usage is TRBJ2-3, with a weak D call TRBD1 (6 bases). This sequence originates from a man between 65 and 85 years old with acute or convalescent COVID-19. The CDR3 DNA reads TGTGCCAGCAGCCGGACAGTCACAGATACGCAGTATTTT. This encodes CASSRTVTDTQYF. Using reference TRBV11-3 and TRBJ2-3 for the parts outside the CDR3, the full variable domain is EAGVVQSPRYKIIEKKQPVAFWCNPISGHNTLYWYLQNLGQGPELLIRYENEEAVDDSQLPKDRFSAERLKGVDSTLKIQPAELGDSAVYLCASSRTVTDTQYFGPGTRLTVL.